This T cell receptor (beta chain) comes out of a study of blood T cells in healthy people across ages. Findings and limits, study-wide: Older age coincided with a roughly linear decline in TCR beta diversity per million T cells.

CDR3 length equals 14 residues. The germline V gene encodes CDR1 MNHEY and CDR2 SMNVEV (reference sequence). V lost 6 bases to trimming and J lost 1 base, with 12 bases between them. With a J-beta primer mix and a sample-barcoded 5' primer, a second PCR ran 7 to 11 cycles. TCRdb called the 5' RACE reads again in MiXCR, with one record for every CDR3 protein. The sample consists of about 400,000 distinct CDR3 sequences, approximately 47% of them appearing once. On this clonotype: The antigen remains undetermined.

Each of the donors had 8 to 10 milliliters of peripheral blood drawn into EDTA-treated Vacutainer tubes. The V gene is TRBV27, the J gene TRBJ1-2, with D possibly being TRBD1 (5 bases). Sequenced: blood. The receptor was isolated from a man aged 55 to 70 in good health. CDR3 residues: CASSGGEGNYGYTF. As DNA, the CDR3 is TGTGCCAGCAGCGGGGGAGAGGGTAACTATGGCTACACCTTC.